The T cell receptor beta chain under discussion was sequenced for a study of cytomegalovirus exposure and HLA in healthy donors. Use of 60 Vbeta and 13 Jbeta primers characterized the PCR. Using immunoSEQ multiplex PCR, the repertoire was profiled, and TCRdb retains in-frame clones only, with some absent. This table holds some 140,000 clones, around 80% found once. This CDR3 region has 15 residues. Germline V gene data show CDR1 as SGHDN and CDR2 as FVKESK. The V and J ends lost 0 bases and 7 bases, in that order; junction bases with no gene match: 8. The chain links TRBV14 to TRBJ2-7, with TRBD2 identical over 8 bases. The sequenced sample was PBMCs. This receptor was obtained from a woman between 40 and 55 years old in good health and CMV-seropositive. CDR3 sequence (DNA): TGTGCCAGCAGCCAAGATTTCGGGAGGGCGGGGGAGCAGTACTTC. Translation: CASSQDFGRAGEQYF.